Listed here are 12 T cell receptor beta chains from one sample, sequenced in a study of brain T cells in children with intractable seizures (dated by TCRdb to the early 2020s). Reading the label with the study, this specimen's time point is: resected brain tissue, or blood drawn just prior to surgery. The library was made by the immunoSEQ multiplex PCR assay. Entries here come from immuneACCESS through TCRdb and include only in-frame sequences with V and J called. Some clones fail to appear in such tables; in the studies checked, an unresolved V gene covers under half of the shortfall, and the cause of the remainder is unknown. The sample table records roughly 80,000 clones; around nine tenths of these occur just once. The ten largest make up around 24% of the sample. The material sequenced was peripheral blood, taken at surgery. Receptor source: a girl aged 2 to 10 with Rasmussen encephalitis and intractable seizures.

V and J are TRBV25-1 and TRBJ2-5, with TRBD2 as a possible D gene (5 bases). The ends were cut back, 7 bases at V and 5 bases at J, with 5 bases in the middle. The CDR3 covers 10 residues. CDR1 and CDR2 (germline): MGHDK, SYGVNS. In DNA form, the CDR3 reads TGTGCCAGCACGGGGGAGACCCAGTACTTC. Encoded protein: CASTGETQYF.

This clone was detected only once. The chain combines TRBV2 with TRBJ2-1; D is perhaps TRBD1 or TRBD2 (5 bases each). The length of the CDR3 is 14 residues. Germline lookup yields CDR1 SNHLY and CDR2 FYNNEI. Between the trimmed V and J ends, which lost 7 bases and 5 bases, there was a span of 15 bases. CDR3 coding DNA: TGTGCCAGCATGAGGGGCCAGGTCGACAATGAGCAGTTCTTC. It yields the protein CASMRGQVDNEQFF.

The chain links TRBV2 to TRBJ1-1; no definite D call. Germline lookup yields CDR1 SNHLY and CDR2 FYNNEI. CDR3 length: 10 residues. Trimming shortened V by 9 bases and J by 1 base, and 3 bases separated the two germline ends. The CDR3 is CASSNTEAFF. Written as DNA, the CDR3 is TGTGCCAGTTCGAACACTGAAGCTTTCTTT.

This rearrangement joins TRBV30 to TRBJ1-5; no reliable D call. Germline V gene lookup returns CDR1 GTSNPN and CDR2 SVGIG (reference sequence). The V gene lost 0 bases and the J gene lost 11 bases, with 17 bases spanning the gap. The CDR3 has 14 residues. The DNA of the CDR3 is TGTGCCTGGAGTGTACCGGAGGCCTCGTGGGCCCAGCATTTT. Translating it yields CAWSVPEASWAQHF.

The CDR3 sequence is CASSIGGSNEQFF. For the CDR3, the DNA is TGTGCCAGCAGCATCGGGGGCTCCAATGAGCAGTTCTTC. The V call is TRBV5-5, the J call TRBJ2-1, with D perhaps given as TRBD1 or TRBD2 (6 bases each). V was clipped by 4 bases and J by 6 bases, with 11 bases between them. Germline CDR1 is SGHKS and CDR2 is YYEKEE (reference sequence). The CDR3 extends over 13 amino acids.

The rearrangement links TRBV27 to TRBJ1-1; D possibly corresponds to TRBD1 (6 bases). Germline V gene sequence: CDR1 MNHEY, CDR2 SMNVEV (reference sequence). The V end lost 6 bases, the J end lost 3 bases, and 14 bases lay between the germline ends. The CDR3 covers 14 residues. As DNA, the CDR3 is TGTGCCAGCAGGAGACAGGTGAGGGACACTGAAGCTTTCTTT. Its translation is CASRRQVRDTEAFF.

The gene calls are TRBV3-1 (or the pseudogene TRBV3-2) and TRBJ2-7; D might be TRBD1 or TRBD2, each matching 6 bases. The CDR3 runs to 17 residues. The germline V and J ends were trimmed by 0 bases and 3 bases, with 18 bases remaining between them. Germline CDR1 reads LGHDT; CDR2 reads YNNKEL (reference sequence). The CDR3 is CASSQEVGGTFYYEQYF. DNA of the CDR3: TGTGCCAGCAGCCAAGAAGTGGGCGGGACATTTTACTACGAGCAGTACTTC.

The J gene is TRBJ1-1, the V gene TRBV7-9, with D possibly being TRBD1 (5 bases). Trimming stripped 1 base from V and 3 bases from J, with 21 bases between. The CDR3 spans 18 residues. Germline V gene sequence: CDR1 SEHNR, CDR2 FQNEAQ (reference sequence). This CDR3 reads CASSLVTLFKGVDTEAFF. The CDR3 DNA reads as TGTGCCAGCAGCTTAGTAACCCTATTTAAAGGGGTGGACACTGAAGCTTTCTTT. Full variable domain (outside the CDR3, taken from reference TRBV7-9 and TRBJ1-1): DTGVSQNPRHKITKRGQNVTFRCDPISEHNRLYWYRQTLGQGPEFLTYFQNEAQLEKSRLLSDRFSAERPKGSFSTLEIQRTEQGDSAMYLCASSLVTLFKGVDTEAFFGQGTRLTVV.

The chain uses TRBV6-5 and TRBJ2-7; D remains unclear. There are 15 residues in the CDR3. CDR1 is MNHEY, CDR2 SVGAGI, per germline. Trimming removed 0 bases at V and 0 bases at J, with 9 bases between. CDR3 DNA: TGTGCCAGCAGTTACTCGGCCGCAAGCTCCTACGAGCAGTACTTC. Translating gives CASSYSAASSYEQYF.

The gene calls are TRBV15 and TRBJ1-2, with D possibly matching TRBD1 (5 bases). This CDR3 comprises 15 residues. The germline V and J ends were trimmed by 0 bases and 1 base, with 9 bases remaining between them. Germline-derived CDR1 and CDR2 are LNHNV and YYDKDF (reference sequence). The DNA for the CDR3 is TGTGCCACCAGCAGAGATGGGGGAGTTAACTATGGCTACACCTTC. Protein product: CATSRDGGVNYGYTF.

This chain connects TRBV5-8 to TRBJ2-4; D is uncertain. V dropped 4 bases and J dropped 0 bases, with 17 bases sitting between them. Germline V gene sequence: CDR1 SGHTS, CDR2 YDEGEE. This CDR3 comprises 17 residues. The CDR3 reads CASSPHGLRPAKNIQYF. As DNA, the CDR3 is TGTGCCAGCAGCCCCCATGGGCTTCGTCCAGCCAAAAACATTCAGTACTTC. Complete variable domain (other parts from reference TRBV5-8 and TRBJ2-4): EAGVTQSPTHLIKTRGQQATLRCSPISGHTSVYWYQQALGLGLQFLLWYDEGEERNRGNFPPRFSGRQFPNYSSELNVNALELEDSALYLCASSPHGLRPAKNIQYFGAGTRLSVL.

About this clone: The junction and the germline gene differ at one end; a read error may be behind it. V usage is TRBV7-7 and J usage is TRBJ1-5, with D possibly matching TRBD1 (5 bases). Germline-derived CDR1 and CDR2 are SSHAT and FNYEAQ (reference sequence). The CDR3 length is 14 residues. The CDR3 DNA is TGTGCTAGCAGCTTAGATGACAGACTAGAGCCCCAGCATTTT. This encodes CASSLDDRLEPQHF. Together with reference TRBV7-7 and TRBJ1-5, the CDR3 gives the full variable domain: GAGVSQSPRYKVTKRGQDVTLRCDPISSHATLYWYQQALGQGPEFLTYFNYEAQPDKSGLPSDRFSAERPEGSISTLTIQRTEQRDSAMYRCASSLDDRLEPQHFGDGTRLSIL.